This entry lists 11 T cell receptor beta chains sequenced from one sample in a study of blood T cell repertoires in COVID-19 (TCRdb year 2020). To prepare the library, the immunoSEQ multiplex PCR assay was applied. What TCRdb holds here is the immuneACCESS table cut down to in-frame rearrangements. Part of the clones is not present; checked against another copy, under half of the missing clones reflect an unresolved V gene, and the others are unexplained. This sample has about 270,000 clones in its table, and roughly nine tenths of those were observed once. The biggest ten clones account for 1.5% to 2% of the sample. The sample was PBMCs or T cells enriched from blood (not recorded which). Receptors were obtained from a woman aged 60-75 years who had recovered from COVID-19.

CDR3 region: CASSQGDRSHEQYF. DNA of the CDR3: TGTGCCAGCAGCCAAGGAGACAGGAGTCACGAGCAGTACTTC. The J gene is TRBJ2-7, the V gene TRBV3-1 (or the pseudogene TRBV3-2); perhaps TRBD1 as D (6 bases). V gave up 1 base and J gave up 5 bases, with 12 bases separating them. The germline V gene has CDR1 LGHDT and CDR2 YNNKEL (reference sequence). CDR3 size: 14 residues.

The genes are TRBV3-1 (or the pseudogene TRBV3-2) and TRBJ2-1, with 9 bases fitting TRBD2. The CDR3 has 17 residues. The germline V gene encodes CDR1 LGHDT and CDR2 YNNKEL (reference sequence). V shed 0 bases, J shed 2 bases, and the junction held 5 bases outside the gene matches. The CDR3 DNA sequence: TGTGCCAGCAGCCAAGATCTTGCGGGAGGGCCCTACAATGAGCAGTTCTTC. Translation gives CASSQDLAGGPYNEQFF.

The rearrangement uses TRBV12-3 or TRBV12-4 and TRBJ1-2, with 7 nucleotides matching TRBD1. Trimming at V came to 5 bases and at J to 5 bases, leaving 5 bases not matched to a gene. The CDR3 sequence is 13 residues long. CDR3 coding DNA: TGTGCCAGCAGTCACGACAGGGATTATGGCTACACCTTC. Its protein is CASSHDRDYGYTF.

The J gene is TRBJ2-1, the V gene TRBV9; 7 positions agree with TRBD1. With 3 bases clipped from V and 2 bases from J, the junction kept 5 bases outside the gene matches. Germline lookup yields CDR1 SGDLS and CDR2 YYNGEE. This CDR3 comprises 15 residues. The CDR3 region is CASSGQGVAYNEQFF. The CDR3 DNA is TGTGCCAGCAGCGGACAGGGTGTTGCCTACAATGAGCAGTTCTTC.

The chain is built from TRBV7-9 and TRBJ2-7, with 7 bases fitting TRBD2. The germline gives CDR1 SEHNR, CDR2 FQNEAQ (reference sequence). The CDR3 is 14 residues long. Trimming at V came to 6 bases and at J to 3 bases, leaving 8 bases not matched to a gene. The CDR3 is CASSWDYGSYEQYF. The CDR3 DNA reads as TGTGCCAGCAGTTGGGACTACGGAAGCTACGAGCAGTACTTC.

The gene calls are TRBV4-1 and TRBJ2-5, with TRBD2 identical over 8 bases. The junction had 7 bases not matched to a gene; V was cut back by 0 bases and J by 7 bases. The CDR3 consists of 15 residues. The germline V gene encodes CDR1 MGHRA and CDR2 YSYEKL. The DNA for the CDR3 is TGCGCCAGCAGCCAAGATCGGGGGGGCGGGCGGACCCAGTACTTC. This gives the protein CASSQDRGGGRTQYF.

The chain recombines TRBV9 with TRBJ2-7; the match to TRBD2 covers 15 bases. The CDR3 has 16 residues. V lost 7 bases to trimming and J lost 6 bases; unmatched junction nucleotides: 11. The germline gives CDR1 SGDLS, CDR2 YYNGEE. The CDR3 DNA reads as TGTGCCAGCTCCGGGACTAGCGGGAGGAGAGGCCTCGAGCAGTACTTC. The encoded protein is CASSGTSGRRGLEQYF.

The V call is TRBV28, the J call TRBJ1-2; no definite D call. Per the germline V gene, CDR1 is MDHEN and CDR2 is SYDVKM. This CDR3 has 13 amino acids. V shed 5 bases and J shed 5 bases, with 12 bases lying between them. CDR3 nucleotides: TGTGCCAGCAGTCTCCCGTCAGCGTATGGCTACACCTTC. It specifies CASSLPSAYGYTF.

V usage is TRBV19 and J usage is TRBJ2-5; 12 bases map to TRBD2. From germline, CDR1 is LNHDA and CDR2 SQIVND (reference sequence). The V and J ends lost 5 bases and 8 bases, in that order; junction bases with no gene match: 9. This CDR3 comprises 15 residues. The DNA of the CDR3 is TGTGCCAGTAGTGCCGGGACTAGCGGGTTACGAACCCAGTACTTC. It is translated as CASSAGTSGLRTQYF.

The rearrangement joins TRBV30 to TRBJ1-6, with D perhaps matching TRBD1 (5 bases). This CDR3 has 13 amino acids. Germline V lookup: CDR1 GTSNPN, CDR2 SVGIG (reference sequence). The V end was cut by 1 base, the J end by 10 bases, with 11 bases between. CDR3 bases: TGTGCCTGGAGTGGCCAGGGTGCCTCACCCCTCCACTTT. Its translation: CAWSGQGASPLHF.

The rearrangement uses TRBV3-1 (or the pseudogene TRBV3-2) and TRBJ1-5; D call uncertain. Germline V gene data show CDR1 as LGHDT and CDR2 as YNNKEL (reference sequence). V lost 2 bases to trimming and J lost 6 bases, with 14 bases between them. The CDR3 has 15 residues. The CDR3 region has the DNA TGTGCCAGCAGCCAAACCTTCGCCTCGAGTCAGCCCCAGCATTTT. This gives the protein CASSQTFASSQPQHF.